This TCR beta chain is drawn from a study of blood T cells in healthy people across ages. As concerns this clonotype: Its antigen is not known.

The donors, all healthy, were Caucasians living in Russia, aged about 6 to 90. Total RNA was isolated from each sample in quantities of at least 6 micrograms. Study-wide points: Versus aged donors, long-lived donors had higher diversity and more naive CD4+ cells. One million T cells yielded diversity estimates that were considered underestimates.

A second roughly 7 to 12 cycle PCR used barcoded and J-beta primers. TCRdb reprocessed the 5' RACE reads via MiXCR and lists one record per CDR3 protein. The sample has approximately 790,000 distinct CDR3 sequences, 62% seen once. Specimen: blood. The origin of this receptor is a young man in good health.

CDR3 region: CASSYRDDRRDEQYF. CDR3 DNA: TGTGCCAGCAGTTACCGTGACGACAGGCGCGACGAGCAGTACTTC. The V and J genes are TRBV6-2 or TRBV6-3 and TRBJ2-7, with D possibly TRBD1 on 6 matching bases. Germline CDR1 is MNHEY and CDR2 is SVGEGT. Trimming left V 2 bases short and J 5 bases short, with 16 bases between. The CDR3 spans 15 residues.